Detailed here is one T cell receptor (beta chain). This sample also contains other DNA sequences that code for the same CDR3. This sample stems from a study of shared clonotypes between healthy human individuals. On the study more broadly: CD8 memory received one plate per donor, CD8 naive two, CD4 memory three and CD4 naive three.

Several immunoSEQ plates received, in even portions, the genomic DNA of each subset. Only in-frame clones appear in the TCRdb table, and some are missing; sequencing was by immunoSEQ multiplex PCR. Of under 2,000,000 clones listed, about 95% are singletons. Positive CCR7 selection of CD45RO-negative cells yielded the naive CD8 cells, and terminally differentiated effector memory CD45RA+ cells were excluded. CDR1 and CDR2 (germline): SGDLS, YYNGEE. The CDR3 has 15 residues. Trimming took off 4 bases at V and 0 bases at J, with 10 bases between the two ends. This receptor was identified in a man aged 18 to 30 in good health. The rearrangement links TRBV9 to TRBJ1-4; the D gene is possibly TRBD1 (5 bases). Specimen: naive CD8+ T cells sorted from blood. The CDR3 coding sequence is TGTGCCAGCAGCCTTACAGGAACAACTAATGAAAAACTGTTTTTT. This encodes CASSLTGTTNEKLFF.